A selection of T cell receptor beta chains follows, all from one sample in a study of blood T cells in healthy people across ages. TCRdb re-called the 5' RACE reads through MiXCR, storing one row per CDR3 protein. The sample has about 640,000 distinct CDR3 sequences, around 54% seen once. The sequenced sample consisted of blood. Every receptor here comes from a man aged 55 to 70 in good health. Each CDR3 is given with its conserved first and last residue. Rows may omit the clone size; those that give it use once, few, many or a size class.

v_call clone_size cdr3_aa
TRBV9 once CASSGLLPSNEQFF
TRBV11-1 . CASSQGQSSTDTQYF
TRBV20-1 . CSVQTGGTYEQYF
TRBV12-3/TRBV12-4 . CASSSGTKNTGGLFF
TRBV5-1 . CASSADGGPNEQFF
TRBV6-5 . CASSYGVRKLDYGYTF
TRBV28 . CASSLVGQGASYEQYF
TRBV4-1 . CASSPEKGVGYGYTF
TRBV11-2 . CASSLGSWSSYEQYF
TRBV15 . CATSRDQGPNEQFF
TRBV7-2 few CASTGVVGANVLTF
TRBV20-1 . CSATTSGDTGETQYF
TRBV20-1 . CSARGAGIQPQHF
TRBV29-1 . CSVGGDGYTF
TRBV5-1 . CASSPMTGGAAETQYF
TRBV5-1 . CASSGGQGLETQYF
TRBV7-9 once CASSRQDPNTGELFF
TRBV7-2 . CSSSLWTGNEQFF
TRBV6-1 . CASSFGGTNEKRFF
TRBV7-2 . CASSPRTGRGETQYF
TRBV18 . CASSPRDSWGKNIQYF
TRBV2 few CASSERLAGVETQYF
TRBV14 . CASSQLDRGSYNEQFF
TRBV5-1 . CASSLISYNEQFF
TRBV15 . CATSREGKNSPLHF
TRBV9 . CASSVAANPYEQYF
TRBV6-2/TRBV6-3 few CASSPRTYNSPLHF
TRBV29-1 . CSSRTSGGDEQFF